Sequencing of this T cell receptor (beta chain) was carried out in a study of T-cell reconstitution after alpha-beta-depleted transplantation in children. Unique molecular identifiers were built into the TCRbeta library. MiXCR, run by TCRdb on the PCR reads, gives a single entry per CDR3 protein. The sample holds about 72,000 distinct CDR3 sequences, approximately 7.4% seen once. This clonotype was counted many times. Germline loops: CDR1 MNHEY, CDR2 SMNVEV (reference sequence). The CDR3 covers 13 residues. Trimming pared 2 bases from V and 2 bases from J, leaving 6 bases between. This chain joins TRBV27 and TRBJ2-5; D call uncertain. The sequenced sample was PBMCs from the stem cell graft donor, obtained from the stem cell graft. The sequence came from a human donor who donated a stem cell graft to a child with acute lymphoblastic leukemia. The CDR3 reads CASSLNLQETQYF. CDR3 in DNA: TGTGCCAGCAGTTTAAACTTGCAAGAGACCCAGTACTTC.